One and the same sample provided the 8 T cell receptor beta chains below, sequenced in a study of identical twins. One entry per CDR3 protein results from TCRdb running MiXCR on the 5' RACE reads. The top ten hold 6% to 8.5% of the sample, which has roughly 290,000 distinct CDR3 sequences, more than 8% seen once. This sample also appeared in a second study, on yellow fever vaccine responses in identical twins.

Sequencing was carried out using CD8+ T cells sorted from blood. The receptors shown here come from a woman aged 18 to 35 in good health.

This clonotype was counted between two and nine times. The rearrangement uses TRBV6-2 or TRBV6-3 and TRBJ2-5, with D possibly being TRBD1 (6 bases). Germline values: CDR1 MNHEY, CDR2 SVGEGT. The CDR3 contains 13 residues. V lost 3 bases to trimming and J lost 7 bases, with 12 bases between them. Here the CDR3 reads CASSYRDKGTQYF. DNA of the CDR3: TGTGCCAGCAGTTATCGGGACAAGGGGACCCAGTACTTC.

In its sample, this clonotype was seen a few times. In DNA form, the CDR3 reads TGCGCCAGCAGCCAAAGGGAGAGGGCCTCGTCCTACGAGCAGTACTTC. Translation gives CASSQRERASSYEQYF. The V call is TRBV4-1, the J call TRBJ2-7, with a weak D call TRBD2 (5 bases). V gave up 2 bases and J gave up 1 base, with 15 bases separating them. CDR1 MGHRA and CDR2 YSYEKL come from the germline V gene. This CDR3 contains 16 residues.

This clonotype was counted ten times or more. V and J are TRBV30 and TRBJ2-7; no firm D call. The CDR3 runs to 14 residues. Germline V gene lookup returns CDR1 GTSNPN and CDR2 SVGIG (reference sequence). V was clipped by 0 bases and J by 4 bases, with 13 bases between them. The DNA of the CDR3 is TGTGCCTGGAGTGTAGGGTCCAGGAGTTACGAGCAGTACTTC. Translation: CAWSVGSRSYEQYF. Full variable domain (rest looked up from reference TRBV30 and TRBJ2-7): SQTIHQWPATLVQPVGSPLSLECTVEGTSNPNLYWYRQAAGRGLQLLFYSVGIGQISSEVPQNLSASRPQDRQFILSSKKLLLSDSGFYLCAWSVGSRSYEQYFGPGTRLTVT.

This clonotype showed up many times. The rearrangement uses TRBV4-1 and TRBJ2-7; D is ambiguous. Trimming removed 1 base at V and 5 bases at J, with 9 bases between. CDR3 length: 13 amino acids. Germline loops: CDR1 MGHRA, CDR2 YSYEKL. The CDR3: CASSQGSADEQYF. In DNA, the CDR3 is TGCGCCAGCAGCCAAGGGTCGGCAGACGAGCAGTACTTC.

A few counts support this clonotype. V is TRBV27 and J is TRBJ2-3; TRBD2 aligns across 12 bases. V shed 6 bases, J shed 2 bases, and the junction held 9 bases outside the gene matches. The length of the CDR3 is 17 residues. Per germline, CDR1 MNHEY and CDR2 SMNVEV (reference sequence). CDR3 DNA: TGTGCCAGCAGGTACCTAGCGGGAGGGCCTCTCACAGATACGCAGTATTTT. Amino acid sequence: CASRYLAGGPLTDTQYF.

Ten or more counts support this clonotype. J is TRBJ2-2 and V is TRBV25-1; D possibly corresponds to TRBD1 (6 bases). V lost 6 bases, J lost 0 bases, and 11 bases lay in between. CDR1 and CDR2 from the germline V gene are MGHDK and SYGVNS. This CDR3 has 15 residues. The CDR3 DNA follows: TGTGCCAGCAGCAAGGGGGTAACGAACACCGGGGAGCTGTTTTTT. This sequence encodes CASSKGVTNTGELFF. Complete variable domain (other parts from reference TRBV25-1 and TRBJ2-2): EADIYQTPRYLVIGTGKKITLECSQTMGHDKMYWYQQDPGMELHLIHYSYGVNSTEKGDLSSESTVSRIRTEHFPLTLESARPSHTSQYLCASSKGVTNTGELFFGEGSRLTVL.

The DNA for the CDR3 is TGCAGTGCCATCGTGGCTAGCGGCCACCATAGGACAGATACGCAGTATTTT. Translated: CSAIVASGHHRTDTQYF. The chain joins TRBV20-1 to TRBJ2-3; 7 nucleotides match TRBD2. The germline gives CDR1 DFQATT, CDR2 SNEGSKA (reference sequence). V trimming: 6 bases; J trimming: 3 bases; junction bases outside the gene matches: 18. The length of the CDR3 is 17 residues.

This clonotype was seen many times. This chain joins TRBV4-1 and TRBJ1-1; TRBD1 might be the D (5 bases). Germline loops: CDR1 MGHRA, CDR2 YSYEKL. V dropped 2 bases and J dropped 0 bases, with 7 bases sitting between them. This CDR3 contains 14 residues. CDR3 nucleotide sequence: TGCGCCAGCAGCCAACTGGGGGTGAACACTGAAGCTTTCTTT. Its protein product is CASSQLGVNTEAFF.